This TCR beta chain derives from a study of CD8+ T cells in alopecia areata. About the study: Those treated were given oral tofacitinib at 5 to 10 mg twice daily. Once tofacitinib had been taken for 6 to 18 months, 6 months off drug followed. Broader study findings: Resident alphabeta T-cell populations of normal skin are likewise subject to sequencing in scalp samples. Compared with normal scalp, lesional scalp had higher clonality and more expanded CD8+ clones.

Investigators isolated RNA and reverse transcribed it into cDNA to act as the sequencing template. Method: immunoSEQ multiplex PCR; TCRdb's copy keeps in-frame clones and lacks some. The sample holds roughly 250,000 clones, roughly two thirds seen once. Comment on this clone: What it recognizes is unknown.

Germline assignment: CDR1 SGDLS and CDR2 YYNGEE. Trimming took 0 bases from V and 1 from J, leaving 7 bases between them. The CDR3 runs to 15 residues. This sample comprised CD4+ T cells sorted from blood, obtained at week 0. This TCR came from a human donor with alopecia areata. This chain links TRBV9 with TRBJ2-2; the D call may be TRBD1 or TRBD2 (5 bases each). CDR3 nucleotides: TGTGCCAGCAGCGTAGAGAGGGGGAACACCGGGGAGCTGTTTTTT. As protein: CASSVERGNTGELFF.